The 13 T cell receptor beta chains in this list originate from one sample, sequenced in a study of control samples from healthy donors and cancer patients. Produced via immunoSEQ multiplex PCR; TCRdb's table is partial and in-frame only. There are around 230,000 clones in the sample; around 94% occur only once, and 1.5% lies in the top ten. The material sequenced was blood. These receptors came from a man in his fifties or sixties in good health.

This chain uses TRBV5-1 with TRBJ2-1; no clear D. The CDR3 runs to 15 residues. Germline loops: CDR1 SGHRS, CDR2 YFSETQ. The V end lost 0 bases, the J end lost 0 bases, and 7 bases lay between the germline ends. The CDR3 DNA sequence: TGCGCCAGCAGCTTGGGCCTTACCTCCTACAATGAGCAGTTCTTC. It encodes CASSLGLTSYNEQFF. The full variable domain, with the rest looked up from reference TRBV5-1 and TRBJ2-1, is KAGVTQTPRYLIKTRGQQVTLSCSPISGHRSVSWYQQTPGQGLQFLFEYFSETQRNKGNFPGRFSGRQFSNSRSEMNVSTLELGDSALYLCASSLGLTSYNEQFFGPGTRLTVL.

The V call is TRBV28, the J call TRBJ1-2; 8 bases match TRBD1. This CDR3 comprises 14 residues. Trimming took 5 bases from V and 9 from J; bases not matched to a gene: 11. The germline V gene has CDR1 MDHEN and CDR2 SYDVKM. CDR3 residues: CASSVPGTGSSYTF. The CDR3 DNA sequence: TGTGCCAGCAGTGTCCCCGGGACAGGATCTAGCTACACCTTC.

J is TRBJ1-4 and V is TRBV6-6; 7 positions match TRBD1. The germline CDR1 and CDR2 sequences are MNHNY and SVGAGI (reference sequence). The CDR3 covers 17 residues. Losses at the gene ends were 5 bases for V and 5 bases for J; bases not matched to a gene: 14. The CDR3 here is CASSPRHLGQQNEKLFF. The DNA of the CDR3 is TGTGCCAGCAGTCCCCGTCACCTGGGACAGCAGAATGAAAAACTGTTTTTT.

In this sample, this clone turned up once. The CDR3, as DNA: TGTGCCGGGGCGTTGGGACATCCGTACGACGAGCAGTACTTC. Protein: CAGALGHPYDEQYF. The V and J genes are TRBV18 and TRBJ2-7; D perhaps matches TRBD1 (6 bases). The germline V gene encodes CDR1 KGHSH and CDR2 LQKENI. This CDR3 comprises 14 residues. V lost 11 bases to trimming and J lost 5 bases, with 22 bases between them. The whole variable domain, filled in from reference TRBV18 and TRBJ2-7, reads NAGVMQNPRHLVRRRGQEARLRCSPMKGHSHVYWYRQLPEEGLKFMVYLQKENIIDESGMPKERFSAEFPKEGPSILRIQQVVRGDSAAYFCAGALGHPYDEQYFGPGTRLTVT.

The chain is built from TRBV3-1 (or the pseudogene TRBV3-2) and TRBJ1-1; weak D call: TRBD1 (6 bases). V shed 4 bases and J shed 0 bases, with 15 bases lying between them. Germline assignment: CDR1 LGHDT and CDR2 YNNKEL (reference sequence). The CDR3 is 16 residues long. Here the CDR3 reads CASSLRQGILNTEAFF. CDR3 nucleotide sequence: TGTGCCAGCAGCCTACGTCAGGGGATACTGAACACTGAAGCTTTCTTT.

The J gene is TRBJ1-1, the V gene TRBV29-1; D is ambiguous. CDR1 SQVTM and CDR2 ANQGSEA come from the germline V gene. Trimming took 1 base from V and 0 from J, leaving 12 bases between them. The CDR3 extends over 15 amino acids. The CDR3 region has the DNA TGCAGCGTTGAAGGGGTCTATCAAATGAACACTGAAGCTTTCTTT. Translating gives CSVEGVYQMNTEAFF.

This clone was seen just once. The chain carries TRBV7-6 and TRBJ2-7; perhaps TRBD2 as D (5 bases). Germline CDR1 is SGHVS and CDR2 is FNYEAQ. Trimming took off 0 bases at V and 6 bases at J, with 15 bases between the two ends. CDR3 length: 15 amino acids. The CDR3 sequence is CASSLARSAESEQYF. The DNA for the CDR3 is TGTGCCAGCAGCTTAGCTAGATCAGCGGAATCCGAGCAGTACTTC.

The gene calls are TRBV11-2 and TRBJ2-7; 7 positions match TRBD1. The CDR3 consists of 15 residues. Germline V gives CDR1 SGHAT, CDR2 FQNNGV. V lost 0 bases to trimming and J lost 3 bases; unmatched junction nucleotides: 5. The CDR3: CASSLEGDSFYEQYV. The CDR3 DNA is TGTGCCAGCAGCTTAGAAGGGGACAGCTTCTACGAGCAGTACGTC.

The chain has TRBV5-1 and TRBJ1-2; tentatively, D is TRBD1 (5 bases). V gave up 1 base and J gave up 4 bases, with 11 bases separating them. The CDR3 runs to 14 residues. Germline CDR1 and CDR2: SGHRS and YFSETQ. CDR3 coding DNA: TGCGCCAGCAGCTTGTCGGGGACGTCCTATGGCTACACCTTC. Its translation: CASSLSGTSYGYTF.

This chain connects TRBV9 to TRBJ1-1; D gene uncertain. Germline loops: CDR1 SGDLS, CDR2 YYNGEE. This CDR3 comprises 16 residues. The germline V and J ends were trimmed by 4 bases and 2 bases, with 18 bases remaining between them. CDR3 in DNA: TGTGCCAGCAGCCCCCGTTGGTCGACTGAAAACACTGAAGCTTTCTTT. Translation: CASSPRWSTENTEAFF. Full variable domain (rest looked up from reference TRBV9 and TRBJ1-1): DSGVTQTPKHLITATGQRVTLRCSPRSGDLSVYWYQQSLDQGLQFLIQYYNGEERAKGNILERFSAQQFPDLHSELNLSSLELGDSALYFCASSPRWSTENTEAFFGQGTRLTVV.

The V gene is TRBV7-2, the J gene TRBJ1-2; possibly TRBD1 for D (5 bases). Germline lookup yields CDR1 SGHTA and CDR2 FQGNSA. V dropped 5 bases and J dropped 8 bases, with 21 bases sitting between them. The CDR3 runs to 15 residues. The CDR3 DNA is TGTGCCAGCAGCCCTCGGGACGGCCCGTATGAAGGCTACACCTTC. As protein: CASSPRDGPYEGYTF.

This clone was seen a handful of times. This chain connects TRBV27 to TRBJ1-2; TRBD1 matches 7 bases. The V and J ends lost 8 bases and 3 bases, in that order; junction bases with no gene match: 3. The CDR3 is made up of 12 amino acids. Germline V gene sequence: CDR1 MNHEY, CDR2 SMNVEV (reference sequence). The CDR3 region is CASYRGDYGYTF. DNA of the CDR3: TGTGCCAGCTACAGGGGAGACTATGGCTACACCTTC.

Turning to this clone: Other DNA sequences of this sample code for an identical CDR3. The rearrangement links TRBV29-1 to TRBJ2-7, with no clear D. The germline V gene encodes CDR1 SQVTM and CDR2 ANQGSEA. The CDR3 totals 12 residues. In nucleotides, the CDR3 is TGTGGTGTATTTTGGGCCTTATACGAGCAGTACGTC. This codes for CGVFWALYEQYV.